The 11 T cell receptor beta chains given below trace back to one sample, sequenced in a study of control samples from healthy donors and cancer patients. The table came from immunoSEQ multiplex PCR; TCRdb's copy has only in-frame clones and leaves some out. The repertoire consists of some 150,000 clones, with under 90% occurring once and the leading ten covering less than 5.5%. The sample was blood. These receptors all stem from a man under 40 in good health.

This clone was picked up one time. The V and J genes are TRBV5-8 and TRBJ2-7; D possibly corresponds to TRBD1 (7 bases). The ends were cut back, 7 bases at V and 3 bases at J, with 20 bases in the middle. Germline assignment: CDR1 SGHTS and CDR2 YDEGEE. The length of the CDR3 is 15 residues. CDR3 sequence (DNA): TGTGCCAGCCCTCGAGGAGGGGGACAGAACTACGAGCAGTACTTC. Its translation: CASPRGGGQNYEQYF. Filled out from reference TRBV5-8 and TRBJ2-7, the complete variable domain reads EAGVTQSPTHLIKTRGQQATLRCSPISGHTSVYWYQQALGLGLQFLLWYDEGEERNRGNFPPRFSGRQFPNYSSELNVNALELEDSALYLCASPRGGGQNYEQYFGPGTRLTVT.

The rearrangement joins TRBV7-3 to TRBJ2-5; D is perhaps TRBD1 (6 bases). There are 13 residues in the CDR3. Germline CDR1 and CDR2: SGHTA and FQGTGA. The V end lost 3 bases, the J end lost 7 bases, and 12 bases lay between the germline ends. The CDR3 reads CASSLGVGGTQYF. The CDR3 nucleotides are TGTGCCAGCAGCTTGGGTGTAGGGGGGACCCAGTACTTC. The variable domain in full, completed from reference TRBV7-3 and TRBJ2-5, reads GAGVSQTPSNKVTEKGKYVELRCDPISGHTALYWYRQSLGQGPEFLIYFQGTGAADDSGLPNDRFFAVRPEGSVSTLKIQRTERGDSAVYLCASSLGVGGTQYFGPGTRLLVL.

The rearrangement joins TRBV25-1 to TRBJ2-7; D is unclear. V lost 7 bases, J lost 3 bases, and 16 bases lay in between. This CDR3 spans 14 amino acids. CDR1 is MGHDK and CDR2 is SYGVNS in the germline V gene. The CDR3, as DNA: TGTGCCAGCACCTCATCCACAGATTACTACGAGCAGTACTTC. It translates to CASTSSTDYYEQYF.

The rearrangement links TRBV7-5 to TRBJ2-2; the table's D call TRBD2 went unverified against the DNA. TRBV7-5 represents a pseudogene. The CDR3 covers 15 residues. For the CDR3, the DNA is TGTGCCAGAGACCGGGGACTAGCGGTCACCGGGGAGCTGTTTTTT. It specifies CARDRGLAVTGELFF.

This chain joins TRBV28 and TRBJ2-7; D is unresolved. This CDR3 is built from 13 residues. The germline V gene encodes CDR1 MDHEN and CDR2 SYDVKM. V dropped 3 bases and J dropped 2 bases, with 8 bases sitting between them. The CDR3 region is CASSLVRAYEQYF. CDR3 sequence (DNA): TGTGCCAGCAGTTTGGTCAGAGCCTACGAGCAGTACTTC.

The rearrangement uses TRBV18 and TRBJ1-1, with 9 nucleotides matching TRBD1. V was clipped by 5 bases and J by 6 bases; unmatched bases: 10. The CDR3 runs to 15 residues. CDR1 is KGHSH and CDR2 is LQKENI in the germline V gene. The CDR3 loop reads CASSDPGQGGPEAFF. The CDR3 nucleotides read TGTGCCAGCTCAGATCCGGGACAGGGAGGTCCTGAAGCTTTCTTT.

The chain employs TRBV6-6 and TRBJ2-7; 7 bases align to TRBD1. V shed 5 bases and J 0 bases; nucleotides not matched to a gene: 4. Germline CDR1 is MNHNY and CDR2 is SVGAGI (reference sequence). CDR3 size: 14 residues. CDR3 DNA sequence: TGTGCCAGCAGTACTAGGGGGCTCTCCTACGAGCAGTACTTC. Its protein is CASSTRGLSYEQYF.

The rearrangement links TRBV6-1 to TRBJ2-7, with D perhaps TRBD1 or TRBD2 (5 bases each). Germline V gene sequence: CDR1 MNHNS, CDR2 SASEGT. Trimming took off 2 bases at V and 2 bases at J, with 10 bases between the two ends. The CDR3 has 14 amino acids. In nucleotides, the CDR3 is TGTGCCAGCAGTGAACAGGGACCTGCCTACGAGCAGTACTTC. This codes for CASSEQGPAYEQYF.

The chain joins TRBV10-3 to TRBJ2-1; 9 bases match TRBD2. CDR1 is ENHRY, CDR2 SYGVKD, per germline. The length of the CDR3 is 15 residues. V gave up 5 bases and J gave up 7 bases; unmatched junction bases: 9. Written as DNA, the CDR3 is TGTGCCATCAGTACAGCGGGAGGCCAAGGAAATGAGCAGTTCTTC. Translating gives CAISTAGGQGNEQFF.

The V and J genes are TRBV3-1 (or the pseudogene TRBV3-2) and TRBJ2-3, with 8 bases lining up with TRBD1. V trimming: 5 bases; J trimming: 5 bases; junction bases outside the gene matches: 9. CDR1 and CDR2 from the germline V gene are LGHDT and YNNKEL (reference sequence). This CDR3 has 15 amino acids. The DNA for the CDR3 is TGTGCCAGCAGCTACCGCTGGACAGGGCAAGATACGCAGTATTTT. Protein: CASSYRWTGQDTQYF.

The J gene is TRBJ1-5, the V gene TRBV7-9, with D perhaps matching TRBD1 (5 bases). The CDR3 loop spans 14 amino acids. Trimming took off 6 bases at V and 7 bases at J, with 16 bases between the two ends. Germline V gene lookup returns CDR1 SEHNR and CDR2 FQNEAQ (reference sequence). The CDR3 here is CASSRGVTGQPQHF. Written as DNA, the CDR3 is TGTGCCAGCAGTCGCGGAGTTACAGGACAGCCCCAGCATTTT.